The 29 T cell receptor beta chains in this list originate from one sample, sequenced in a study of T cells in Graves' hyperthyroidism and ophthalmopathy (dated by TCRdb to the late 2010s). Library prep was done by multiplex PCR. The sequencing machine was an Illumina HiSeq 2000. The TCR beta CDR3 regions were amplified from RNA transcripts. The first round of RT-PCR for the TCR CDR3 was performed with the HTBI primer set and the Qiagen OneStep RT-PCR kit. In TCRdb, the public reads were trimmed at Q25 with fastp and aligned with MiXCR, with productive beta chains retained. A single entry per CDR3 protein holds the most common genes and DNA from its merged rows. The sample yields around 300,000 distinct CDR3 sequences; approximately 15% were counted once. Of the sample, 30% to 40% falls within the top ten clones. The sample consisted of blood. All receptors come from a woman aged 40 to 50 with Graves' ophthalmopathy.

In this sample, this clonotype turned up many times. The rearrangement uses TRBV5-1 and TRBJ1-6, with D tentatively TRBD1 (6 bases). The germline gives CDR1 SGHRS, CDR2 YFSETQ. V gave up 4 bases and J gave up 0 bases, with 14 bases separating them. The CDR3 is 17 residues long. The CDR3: CASSPQGSDSYNSPLHF. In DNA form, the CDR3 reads TGCGCCAGCAGCCCACAGGGAAGTGACTCCTATAATTCACCCCTCCACTTT.

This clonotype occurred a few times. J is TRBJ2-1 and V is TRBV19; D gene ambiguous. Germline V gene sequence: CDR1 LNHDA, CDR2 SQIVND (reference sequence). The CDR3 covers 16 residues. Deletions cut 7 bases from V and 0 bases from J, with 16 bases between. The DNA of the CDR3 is TGTGCCAGTAACTCTGGCGGCAGGCGCTCCTACAATGAGCAGTTCTTC. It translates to CASNSGGRRSYNEQFF. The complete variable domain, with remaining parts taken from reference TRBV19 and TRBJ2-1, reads DGGITQSPKYLFRKEGQNVTLSCEQNLNHDAMYWYRQDPGQGLRLIYYSQIVNDFQKGDIAEGYSVSREKKESFPLTVTSAQKNPTAFYLCASNSGGRRSYNEQFFGPGTRLTVL.

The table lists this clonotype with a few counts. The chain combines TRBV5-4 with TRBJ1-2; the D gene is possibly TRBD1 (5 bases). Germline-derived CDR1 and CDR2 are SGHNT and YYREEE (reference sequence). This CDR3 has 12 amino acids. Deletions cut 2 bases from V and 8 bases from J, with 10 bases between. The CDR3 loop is CASSFGGRGYTF. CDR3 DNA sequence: TGTGCCAGCAGCTTCGGGGGTCGGGGCTACACCTTC.

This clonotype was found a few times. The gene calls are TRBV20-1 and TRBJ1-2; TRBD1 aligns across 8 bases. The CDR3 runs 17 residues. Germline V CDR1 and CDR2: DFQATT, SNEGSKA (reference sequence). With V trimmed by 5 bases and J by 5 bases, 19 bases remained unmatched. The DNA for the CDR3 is TGCAGTGCTGGGAGAGGGATCGGGACAGGCCCGAGATATGGCTACACCTTC. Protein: CSAGRGIGTGPRYGYTF.

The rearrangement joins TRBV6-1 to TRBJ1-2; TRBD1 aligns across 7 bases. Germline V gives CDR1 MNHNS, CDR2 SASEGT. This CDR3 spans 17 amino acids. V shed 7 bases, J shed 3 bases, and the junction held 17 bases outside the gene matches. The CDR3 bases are TGTGCCAGCACCAGGAACTCCGGGACAGCAGCGGACTATGGCTACACCTTC. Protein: CASTRNSGTAADYGYTF.

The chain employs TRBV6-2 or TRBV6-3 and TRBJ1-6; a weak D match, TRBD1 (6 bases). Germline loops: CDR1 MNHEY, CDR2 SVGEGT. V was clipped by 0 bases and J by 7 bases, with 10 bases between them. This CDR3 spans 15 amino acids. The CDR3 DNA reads TGTGCCAGCAGTTACTCGCAGGGGAGAAATTCACCCCTCCACTTT. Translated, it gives CASSYSQGRNSPLHF.

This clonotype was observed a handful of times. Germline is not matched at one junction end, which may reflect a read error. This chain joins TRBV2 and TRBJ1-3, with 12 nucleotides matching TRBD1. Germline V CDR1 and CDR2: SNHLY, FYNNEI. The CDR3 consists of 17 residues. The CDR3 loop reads CASSPEGQGAPGSTIYF. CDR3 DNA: TGTGCCAGCAGCCCAGAGGGACAGGGGGCGCCTGGAAGCACCATATATTTT.

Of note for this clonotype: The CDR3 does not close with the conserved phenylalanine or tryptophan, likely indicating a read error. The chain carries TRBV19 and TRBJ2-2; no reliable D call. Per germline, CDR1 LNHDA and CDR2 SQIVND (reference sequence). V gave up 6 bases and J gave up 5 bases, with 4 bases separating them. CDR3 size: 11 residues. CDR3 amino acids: CASRRTGELFS. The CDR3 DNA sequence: TGTGCCAGTAGGCGGACCGGGGAGCTGTTTTCT.

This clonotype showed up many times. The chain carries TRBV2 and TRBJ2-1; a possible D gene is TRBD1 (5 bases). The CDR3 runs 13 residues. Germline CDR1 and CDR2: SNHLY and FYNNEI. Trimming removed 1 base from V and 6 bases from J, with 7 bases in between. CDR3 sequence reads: CASSEVRGNEQFF. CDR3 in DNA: TGTGCCAGCAGTGAAGTAAGGGGCAATGAGCAGTTCTTC.

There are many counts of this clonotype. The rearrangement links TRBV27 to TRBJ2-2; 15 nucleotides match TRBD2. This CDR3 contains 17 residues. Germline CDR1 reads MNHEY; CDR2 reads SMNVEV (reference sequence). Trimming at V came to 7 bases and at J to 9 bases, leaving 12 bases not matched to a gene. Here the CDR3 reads CASIGLAGGQRSRELFF. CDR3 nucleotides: TGTGCCAGCATCGGACTAGCGGGGGGGCAGAGGTCTAGGGAGCTGTTTTTT.

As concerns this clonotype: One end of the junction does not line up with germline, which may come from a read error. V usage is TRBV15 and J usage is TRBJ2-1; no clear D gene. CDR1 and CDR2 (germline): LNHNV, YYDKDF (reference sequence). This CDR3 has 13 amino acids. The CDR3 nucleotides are TGTGCCACCAGCCGGCCCCGCGGCAATGAGCGGTTCTTC. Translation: CATSRPRGNERFF. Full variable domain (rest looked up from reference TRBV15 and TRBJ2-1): DAMVIQNPRYQVTQFGKPVTLSCSQTLNHNVMYWYQQKSSQAPKLLFHYYDKDFNNEADTPDNFQSRRPNTSFCFLDIRSPGLGDTAMYLCATSRPRGNERFFGPGTRLTVL.

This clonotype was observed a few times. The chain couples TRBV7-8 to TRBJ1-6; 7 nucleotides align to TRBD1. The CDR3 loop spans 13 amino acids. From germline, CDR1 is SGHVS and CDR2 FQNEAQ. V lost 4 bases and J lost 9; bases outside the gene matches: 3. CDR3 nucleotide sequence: TGTGCCAGCAGCTGGAGGACAGGTTCACCCCTCCACTTT. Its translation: CASSWRTGSPLHF.

The CDR3 here is CASSLDGYYGYTF. Written as DNA, the CDR3 is TGCGCCAGCAGCTTGGACGGATATTATGGCTACACCTTC. V usage is TRBV5-1 and J usage is TRBJ1-2; D unresolved. CDR3 length: 13 amino acids. Germline lookup yields CDR1 SGHRS and CDR2 YFSETQ. Trimming stripped 0 bases from V and 5 bases from J, with 8 bases between.

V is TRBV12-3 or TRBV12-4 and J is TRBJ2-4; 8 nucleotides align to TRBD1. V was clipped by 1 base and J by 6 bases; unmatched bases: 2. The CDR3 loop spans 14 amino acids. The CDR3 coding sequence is TGTGCCAGCAGTTTAGGTCAGGGGGCAAACATTCAGTACTTC. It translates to CASSLGQGANIQYF.

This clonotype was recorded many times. CDR3 protein: CASSLIQMNYGYTF. The CDR3 nucleotides are TGTGCCAGCAGTTTAATTCAGATGAACTATGGCTACACCTTC. The genes are TRBV28 and TRBJ1-2; D is ambiguous. Germline-derived CDR1 and CDR2 are MDHEN and SYDVKM. The germline V and J ends were trimmed by 2 bases and 2 bases, with 9 bases remaining between them. The CDR3 consists of 14 residues.

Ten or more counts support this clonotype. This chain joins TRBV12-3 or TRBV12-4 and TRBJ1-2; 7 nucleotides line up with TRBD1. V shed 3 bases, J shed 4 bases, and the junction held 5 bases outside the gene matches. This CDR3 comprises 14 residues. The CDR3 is CASSLVGQIYGYTF. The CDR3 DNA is TGTGCCAGCAGTTTGGTGGGACAGATCTATGGCTACACCTTC.

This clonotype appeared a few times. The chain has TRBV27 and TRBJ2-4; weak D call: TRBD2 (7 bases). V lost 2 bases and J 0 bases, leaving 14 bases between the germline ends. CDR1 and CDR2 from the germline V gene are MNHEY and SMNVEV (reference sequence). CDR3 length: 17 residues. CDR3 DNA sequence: TGTGCCAGCAGTTTAAAGGGGGAGGGCGGAGCCAAAAACATTCAGTACTTC. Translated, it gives CASSLKGEGGAKNIQYF.

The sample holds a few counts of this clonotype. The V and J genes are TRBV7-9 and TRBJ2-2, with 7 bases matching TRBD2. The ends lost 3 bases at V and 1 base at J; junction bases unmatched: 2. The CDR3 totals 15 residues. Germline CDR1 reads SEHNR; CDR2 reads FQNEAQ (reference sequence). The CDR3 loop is CASSFTGGNTGELFF. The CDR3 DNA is TGTGCCAGCAGCTTTACGGGGGGGAACACCGGGGAGCTGTTTTTT.

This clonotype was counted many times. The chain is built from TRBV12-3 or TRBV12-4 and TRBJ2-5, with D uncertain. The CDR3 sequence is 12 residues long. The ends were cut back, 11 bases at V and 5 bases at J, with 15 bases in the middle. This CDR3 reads CAQIEETETQYF. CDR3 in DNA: TGTGCCCAGATCGAAGAGACGGAGACCCAGTACTTC.

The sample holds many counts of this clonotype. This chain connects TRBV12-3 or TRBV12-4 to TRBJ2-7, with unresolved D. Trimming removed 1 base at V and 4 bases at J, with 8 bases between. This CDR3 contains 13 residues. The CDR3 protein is CASSLEQVYEQYF. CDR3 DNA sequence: TGTGCCAGCAGTTTAGAGCAGGTATACGAGCAGTACTTC.

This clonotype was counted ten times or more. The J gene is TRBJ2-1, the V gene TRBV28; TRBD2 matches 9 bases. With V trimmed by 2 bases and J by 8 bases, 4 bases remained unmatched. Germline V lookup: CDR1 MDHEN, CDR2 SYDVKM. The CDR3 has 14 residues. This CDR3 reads CASSLAGGTDEQFF. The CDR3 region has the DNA TGTGCCAGCAGTTTAGCGGGAGGGACTGATGAGCAGTTCTTC.

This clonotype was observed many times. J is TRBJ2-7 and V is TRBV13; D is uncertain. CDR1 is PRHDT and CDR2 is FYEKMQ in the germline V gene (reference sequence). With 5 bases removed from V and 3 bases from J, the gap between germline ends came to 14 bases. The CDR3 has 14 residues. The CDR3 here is CASSRRGPFYEQYF. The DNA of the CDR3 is TGTGCCAGCAGCCGACGTGGACCATTCTACGAGCAGTACTTC.

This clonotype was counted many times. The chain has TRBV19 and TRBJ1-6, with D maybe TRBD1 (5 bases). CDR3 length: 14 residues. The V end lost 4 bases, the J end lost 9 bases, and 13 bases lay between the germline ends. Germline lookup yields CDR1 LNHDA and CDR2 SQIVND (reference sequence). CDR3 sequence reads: CASSNQGYSSPLHF. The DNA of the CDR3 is TGTGCCAGTAGTAACCAGGGTTATTCTTCACCCCTCCACTTT.

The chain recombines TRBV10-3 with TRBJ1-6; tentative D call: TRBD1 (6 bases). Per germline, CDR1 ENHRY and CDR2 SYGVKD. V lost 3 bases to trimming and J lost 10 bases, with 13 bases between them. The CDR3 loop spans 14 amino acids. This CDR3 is CAISDGQGNSPLHF. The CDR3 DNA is TGTGCCATCAGTGATGGCCAGGGGAACTCACCCCTCCACTTT.

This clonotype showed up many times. The CDR3 bases are TGTGCCAGCAGCCTCTGGACAGGGGATAATTCACCCCTCCACTTT. Encoded protein: CASSLWTGDNSPLHF. The chain employs TRBV11-3 and TRBJ1-6; TRBD1 agrees at 9 bases. Germline lookup yields CDR1 SGHNT and CDR2 YENEEA. This CDR3 comprises 15 residues. V shed 5 bases and J 5 bases; nucleotides not matched to a gene: 4.

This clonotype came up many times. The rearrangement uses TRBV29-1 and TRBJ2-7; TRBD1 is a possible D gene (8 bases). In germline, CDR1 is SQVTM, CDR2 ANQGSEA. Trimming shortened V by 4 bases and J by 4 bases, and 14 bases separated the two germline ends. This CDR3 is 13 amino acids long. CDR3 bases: TGCAGCGTTGGGGAGGGACAGGAGTACGAGCAGTACTTC. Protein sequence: CSVGEGQEYEQYF.

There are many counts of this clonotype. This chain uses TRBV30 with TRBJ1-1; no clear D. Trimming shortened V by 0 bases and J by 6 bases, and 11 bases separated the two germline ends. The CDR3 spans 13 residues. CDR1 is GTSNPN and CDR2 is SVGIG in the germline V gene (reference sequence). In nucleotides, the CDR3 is TGTGCCTGGAGTGTACATGGGTTCGCTGAAGCTTTCTTT. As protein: CAWSVHGFAEAFF. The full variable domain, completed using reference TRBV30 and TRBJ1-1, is SQTIHQWPATLVQPVGSPLSLECTVEGTSNPNLYWYRQAAGRGLQLLFYSVGIGQISSEVPQNLSASRPQDRQFILSSKKLLLSDSGFYLCAWSVHGFAEAFFGQGTRLTVV.

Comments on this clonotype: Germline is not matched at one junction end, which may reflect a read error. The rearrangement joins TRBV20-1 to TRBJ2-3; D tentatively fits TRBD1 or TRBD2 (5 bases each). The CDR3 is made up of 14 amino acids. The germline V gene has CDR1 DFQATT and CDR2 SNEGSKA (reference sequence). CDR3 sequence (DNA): TGCAGTGCGGGTGAGGGGTCGAGCACAGATACGCGGTATTTT. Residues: CSAGEGSSTDTRYF.

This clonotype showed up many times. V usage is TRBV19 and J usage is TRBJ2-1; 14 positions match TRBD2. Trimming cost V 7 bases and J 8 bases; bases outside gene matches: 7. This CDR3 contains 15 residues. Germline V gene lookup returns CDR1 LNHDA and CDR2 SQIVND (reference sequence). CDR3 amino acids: CASTLGLAGVYEQFF. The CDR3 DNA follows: TGTGCCAGTACCCTGGGACTAGCGGGAGTATATGAGCAGTTCTTC.